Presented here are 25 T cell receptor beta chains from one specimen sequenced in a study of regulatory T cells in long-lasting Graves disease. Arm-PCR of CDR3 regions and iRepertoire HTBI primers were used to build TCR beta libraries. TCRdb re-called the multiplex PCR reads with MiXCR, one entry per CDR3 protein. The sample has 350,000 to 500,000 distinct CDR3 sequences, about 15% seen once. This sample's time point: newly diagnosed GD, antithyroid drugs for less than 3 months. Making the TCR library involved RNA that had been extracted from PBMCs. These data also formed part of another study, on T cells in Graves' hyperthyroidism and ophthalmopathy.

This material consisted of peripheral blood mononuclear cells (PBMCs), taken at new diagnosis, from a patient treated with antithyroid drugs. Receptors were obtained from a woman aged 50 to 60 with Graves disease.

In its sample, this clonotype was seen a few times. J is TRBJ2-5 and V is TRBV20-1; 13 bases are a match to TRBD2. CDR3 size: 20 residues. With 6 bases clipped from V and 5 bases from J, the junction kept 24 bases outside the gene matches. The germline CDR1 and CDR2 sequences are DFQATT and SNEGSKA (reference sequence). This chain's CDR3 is CSATGDTRTSGSGGVETQYF. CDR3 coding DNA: TGCAGTGCCACAGGGGACACACGGACTAGCGGGAGTGGGGGGGTGGAGACCCAGTACTTC.

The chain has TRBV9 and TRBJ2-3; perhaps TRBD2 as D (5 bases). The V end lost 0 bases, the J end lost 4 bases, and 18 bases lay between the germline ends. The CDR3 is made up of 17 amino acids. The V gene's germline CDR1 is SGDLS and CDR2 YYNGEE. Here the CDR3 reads CASSVGPGRGWADTQYF. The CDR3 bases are TGTGCCAGCAGCGTAGGTCCGGGCCGCGGGTGGGCAGATACGCAGTATTTT.

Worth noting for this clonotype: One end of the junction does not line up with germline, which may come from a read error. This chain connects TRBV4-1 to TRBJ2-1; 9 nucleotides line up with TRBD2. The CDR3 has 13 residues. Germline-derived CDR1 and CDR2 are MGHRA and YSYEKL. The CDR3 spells CAISRGRADEQFF. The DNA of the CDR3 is TGCGCCATCAGCCGCGGGAGGGCGGATGAGCAGTTCTTC.

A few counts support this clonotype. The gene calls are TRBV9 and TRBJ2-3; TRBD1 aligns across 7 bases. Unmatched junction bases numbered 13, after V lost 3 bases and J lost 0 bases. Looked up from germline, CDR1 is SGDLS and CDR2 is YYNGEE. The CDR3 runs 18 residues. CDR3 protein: CASSGGLRGKKSTDTQYF. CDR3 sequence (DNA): TGTGCCAGCAGCGGTGGGCTCAGGGGGAAAAAAAGCACAGATACGCAGTATTTT.

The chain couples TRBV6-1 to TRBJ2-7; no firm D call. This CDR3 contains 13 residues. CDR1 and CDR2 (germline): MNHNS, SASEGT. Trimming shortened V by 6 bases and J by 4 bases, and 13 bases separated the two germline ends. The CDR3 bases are TGTGCCAGCAGATCGGACGGCTTATACGAGCAGTACTTC. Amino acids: CASRSDGLYEQYF.

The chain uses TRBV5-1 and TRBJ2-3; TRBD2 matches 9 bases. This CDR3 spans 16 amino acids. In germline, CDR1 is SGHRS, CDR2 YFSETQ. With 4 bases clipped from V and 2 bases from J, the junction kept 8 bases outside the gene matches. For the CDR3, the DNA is TGCGCCAGCAGCCCACGGACTAGCGCCACCACAGATACGCAGTATTTT. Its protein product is CASSPRTSATTDTQYF.

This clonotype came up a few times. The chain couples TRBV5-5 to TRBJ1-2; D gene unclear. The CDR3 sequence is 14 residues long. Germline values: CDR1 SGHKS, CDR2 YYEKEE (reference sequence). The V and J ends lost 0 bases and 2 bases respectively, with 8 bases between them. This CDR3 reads CASSLGLINYGYTF. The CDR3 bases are TGTGCCAGCAGCTTGGGGTTAATAAACTATGGCTACACCTTC.

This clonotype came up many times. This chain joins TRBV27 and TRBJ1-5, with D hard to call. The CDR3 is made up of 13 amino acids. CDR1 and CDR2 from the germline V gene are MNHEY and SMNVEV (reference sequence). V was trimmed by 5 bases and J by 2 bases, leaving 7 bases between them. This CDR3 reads CASSNSGNQPQHF. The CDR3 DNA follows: TGTGCCAGCAGTAACTCCGGCAATCAGCCCCAGCATTTT.

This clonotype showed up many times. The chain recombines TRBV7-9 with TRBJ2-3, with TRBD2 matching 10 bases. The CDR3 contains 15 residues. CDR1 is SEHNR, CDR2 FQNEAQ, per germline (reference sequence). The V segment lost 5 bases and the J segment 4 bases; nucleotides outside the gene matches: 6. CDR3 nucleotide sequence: TGTGCCAGCAGCATAGGACTAGCGGATGCAGATACGCAGTATTTT. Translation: CASSIGLADADTQYF.

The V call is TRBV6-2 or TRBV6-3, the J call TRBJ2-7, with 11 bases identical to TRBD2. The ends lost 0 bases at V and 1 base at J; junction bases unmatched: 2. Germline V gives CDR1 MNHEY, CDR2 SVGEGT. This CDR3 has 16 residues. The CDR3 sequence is CASSYSTSGDSYEQYF. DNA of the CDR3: TGTGCCAGCAGTTACTCGACTAGCGGGGATTCCTACGAGCAGTACTTC.

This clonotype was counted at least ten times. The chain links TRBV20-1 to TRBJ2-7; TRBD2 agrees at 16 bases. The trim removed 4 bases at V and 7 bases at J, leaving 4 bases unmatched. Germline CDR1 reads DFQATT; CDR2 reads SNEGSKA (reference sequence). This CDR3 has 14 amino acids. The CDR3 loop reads CSANRGLAGGEQYF. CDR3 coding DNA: TGCAGTGCTAACCGGGGACTAGCGGGAGGGGAGCAGTACTTC.

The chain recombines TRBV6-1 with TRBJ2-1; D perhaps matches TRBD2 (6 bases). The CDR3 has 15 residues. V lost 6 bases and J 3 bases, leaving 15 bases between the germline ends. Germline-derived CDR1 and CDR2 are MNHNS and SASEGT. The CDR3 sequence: CASRRPDYNYNEQFF. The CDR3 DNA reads TGTGCCAGCAGGAGGCCGGACTATAACTACAATGAGCAGTTCTTC.

CDR3 sequence: CASSQELSREITGELFF. In DNA, the CDR3 is TGCGCCAGCAGCCAAGAGTTGAGTCGGGAGATCACCGGGGAGCTGTTTTTT. The V call is TRBV4-1, the J call TRBJ2-2; tentative D call: TRBD2 (6 bases). The V gene lost 0 bases and the J gene lost 4 bases, with 15 bases spanning the gap. Germline CDR1 reads MGHRA; CDR2 reads YSYEKL. CDR3 size: 17 residues.

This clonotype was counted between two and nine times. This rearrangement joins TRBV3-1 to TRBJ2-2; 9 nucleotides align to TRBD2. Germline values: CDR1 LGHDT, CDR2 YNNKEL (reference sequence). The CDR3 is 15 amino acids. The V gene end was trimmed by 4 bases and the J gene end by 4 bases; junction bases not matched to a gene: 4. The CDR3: CASSLSGSPTGELFF. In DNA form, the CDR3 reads TGTGCCAGCAGCCTTAGCGGGAGTCCCACCGGGGAGCTGTTTTTT.

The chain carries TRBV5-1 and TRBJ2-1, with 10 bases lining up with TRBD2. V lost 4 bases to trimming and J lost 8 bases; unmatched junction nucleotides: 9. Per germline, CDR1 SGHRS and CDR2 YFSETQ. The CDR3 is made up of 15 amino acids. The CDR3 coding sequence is TGCGCCAGCAGCGTGCTAGCGGGGGTTATCTATGAGCAGTTCTTC. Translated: CASSVLAGVIYEQFF.

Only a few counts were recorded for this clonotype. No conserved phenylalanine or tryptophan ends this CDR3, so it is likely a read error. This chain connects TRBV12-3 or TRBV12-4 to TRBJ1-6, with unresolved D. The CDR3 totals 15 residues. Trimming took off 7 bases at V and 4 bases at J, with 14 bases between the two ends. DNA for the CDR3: TGTGCCAGCACCAAGGAGGGCGGATATAATTCACCCCTCCACTCT. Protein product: CASTKEGGYNSPLHS.

The CDR3 here is CASSFWDGELFF. The CDR3 bases are TGTGCCAGCAGTTTTTGGGACGGGGAGCTGTTTTTT. The chain is built from TRBV28 and TRBJ2-2; no clear D gene. Germline V gene data show CDR1 as MDHEN and CDR2 as SYDVKM. V shed 3 bases and J shed 7 bases, with 6 bases lying between them. The CDR3 length is 12 residues.

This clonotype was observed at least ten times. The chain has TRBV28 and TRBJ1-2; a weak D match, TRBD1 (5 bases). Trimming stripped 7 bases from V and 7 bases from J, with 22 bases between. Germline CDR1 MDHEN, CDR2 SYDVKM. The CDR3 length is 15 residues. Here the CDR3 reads CASTPPWGEYGGYTF. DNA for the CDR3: TGTGCCAGCACCCCGCCCTGGGGGGAATACGGTGGCTACACCTTC.

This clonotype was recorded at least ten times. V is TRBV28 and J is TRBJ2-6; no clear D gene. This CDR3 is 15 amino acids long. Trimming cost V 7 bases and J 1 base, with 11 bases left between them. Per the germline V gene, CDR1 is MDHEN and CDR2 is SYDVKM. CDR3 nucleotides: TGTGCCAGCATCTCCTTAGGGTCTGGGGCCAACGTCCTGACTTTC. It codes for CASISLGSGANVLTF.

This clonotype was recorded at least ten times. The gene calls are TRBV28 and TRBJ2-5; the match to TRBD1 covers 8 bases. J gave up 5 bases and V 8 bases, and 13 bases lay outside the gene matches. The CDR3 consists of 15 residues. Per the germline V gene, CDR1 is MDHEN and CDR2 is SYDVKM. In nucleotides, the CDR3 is TGTGCCAGCTCCCAGGAACAGGGGGGTTGGGAGACCCAGTACTTC. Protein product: CASSQEQGGWETQYF. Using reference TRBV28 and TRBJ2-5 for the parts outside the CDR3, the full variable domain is DVKVTQSSRYLVKRTGEKVFLECVQDMDHENMFWYRQDPGLGLRLIYFSYDVKMKEKGDIPEGYSVSREKKERFSLILESASTNQTSMYLCASSQEQGGWETQYFGPGTRLLVL.

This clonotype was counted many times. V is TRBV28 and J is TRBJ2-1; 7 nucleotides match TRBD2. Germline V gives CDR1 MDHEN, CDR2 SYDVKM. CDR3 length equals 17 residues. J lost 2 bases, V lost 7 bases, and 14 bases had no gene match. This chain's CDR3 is CASIPVGREPAYNEQFF. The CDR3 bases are TGTGCCAGCATCCCCGTGGGGAGGGAGCCCGCCTACAATGAGCAGTTCTTC.

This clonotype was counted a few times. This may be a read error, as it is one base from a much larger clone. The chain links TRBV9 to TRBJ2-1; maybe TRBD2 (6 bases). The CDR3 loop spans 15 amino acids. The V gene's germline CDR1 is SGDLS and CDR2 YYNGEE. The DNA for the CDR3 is TGTGCCAGCAGCGTAGTCCCTAGCGTGTACAATGAGCAGCTCTTC. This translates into CASSVVPSVYNEQLF. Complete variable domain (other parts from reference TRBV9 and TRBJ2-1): DSGVTQTPKHLITATGQRVTLRCSPRSGDLSVYWYQQSLDQGLQFLIQYYNGEERAKGNILERFSAQQFPDLHSELNLSSLELGDSALYFCASSVVPSVYNEQLFGPGTRLTVL.

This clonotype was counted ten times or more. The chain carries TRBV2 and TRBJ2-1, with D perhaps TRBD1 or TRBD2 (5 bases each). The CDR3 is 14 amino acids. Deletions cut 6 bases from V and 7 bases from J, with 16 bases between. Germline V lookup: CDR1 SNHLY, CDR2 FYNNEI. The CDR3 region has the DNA TGTGCCAGCAGACGGGACGCCGGTGAGAATGAGCAGTTCTTC. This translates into CASRRDAGENEQFF. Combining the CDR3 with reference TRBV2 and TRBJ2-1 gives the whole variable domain EPEVTQTPSHQVTQMGQEVILRCVPISNHLYFYWYRQILGQKVEFLVSFYNNEISEKSEIFDDQFSVERPDGSNFTLKIRSTKLEDSAMYFCASRRDAGENEQFFGPGTRLTVL.

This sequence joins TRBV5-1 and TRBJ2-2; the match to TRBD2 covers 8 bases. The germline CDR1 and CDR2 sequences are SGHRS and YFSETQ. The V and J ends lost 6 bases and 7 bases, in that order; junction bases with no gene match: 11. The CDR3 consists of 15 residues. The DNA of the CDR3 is TGCGCCAGCAACTTTGCGGGGGGCTCGAACGGGGAGCTGTTTTTT. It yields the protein CASNFAGGSNGELFF.

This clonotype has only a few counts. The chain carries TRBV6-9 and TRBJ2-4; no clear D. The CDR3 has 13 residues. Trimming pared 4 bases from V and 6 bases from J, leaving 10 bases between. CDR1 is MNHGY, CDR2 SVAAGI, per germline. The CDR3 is CASSSELGNIQYF. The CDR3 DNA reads TGTGCCAGCAGTTCCGAACTTGGAAACATTCAGTACTTC.